This TCR beta chain was documented in a study of CD8 T cells in ankylosing spondylitis. Findings and caveats of the study: A TCR beta motif of under ten highly homologous variants seemed to mark ankylosing spondylitis blood.

By quantitative 5'-RACE with molecular barcodes, the TCR beta libraries were made. Each CDR3 protein gets one entry after TCRdb re-called the 5' RACE reads with MiXCR. The data show fewer than 450,000 distinct CDR3 sequences, roughly 17% seen once. V shed 0 bases and J shed 5 bases, with 17 bases lying between them. Looked up from germline, CDR1 is DFQATT and CDR2 is SNEGSKA (reference sequence). The CDR3 is 15 residues long. This clonotype was seen a handful of times. Its target is not known. The clonotype originates from a male donor with ankylosing spondylitis. Sequences were obtained from blood, either unsorted or a sorted T cell fraction (not recorded which). The chain carries TRBV20-1 and TRBJ2-7; D not certain. The CDR3 here is CSARDTASPRDEQYF. The CDR3 DNA is TGCAGTGCTAGAGATACGGCTAGTCCCCGGGACGAGCAGTACTTC.